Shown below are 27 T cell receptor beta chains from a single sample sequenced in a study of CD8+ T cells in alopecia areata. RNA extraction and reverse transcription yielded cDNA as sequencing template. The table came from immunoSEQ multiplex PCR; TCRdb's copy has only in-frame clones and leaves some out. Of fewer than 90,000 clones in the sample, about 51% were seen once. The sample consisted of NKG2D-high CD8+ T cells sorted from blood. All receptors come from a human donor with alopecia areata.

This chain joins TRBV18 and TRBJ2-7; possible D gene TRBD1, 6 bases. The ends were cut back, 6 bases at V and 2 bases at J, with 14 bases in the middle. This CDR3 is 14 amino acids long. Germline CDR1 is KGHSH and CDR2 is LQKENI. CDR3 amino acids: CASSTTDSPYEQYF. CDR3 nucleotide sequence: TGTGCCAGCTCTACTACGGACAGCCCCTACGAGCAGTACTTC.

CDR3 nucleotide sequence: TGCAGCGTTCCAACAGGGGGGGACAATGAGCAGTTCTTC. It specifies CSVPTGGDNEQFF. This chain connects TRBV29-1 to TRBJ2-1; weak D call: TRBD1 (8 bases). CDR1 is SQVTM, CDR2 ANQGSEA, per germline. The CDR3 covers 13 residues. V shed 5 bases and J shed 5 bases, with 13 bases lying between them.

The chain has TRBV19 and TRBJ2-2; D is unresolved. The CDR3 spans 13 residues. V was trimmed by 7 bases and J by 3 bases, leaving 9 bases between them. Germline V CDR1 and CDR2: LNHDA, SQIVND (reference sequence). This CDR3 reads CASTSPYTGELFF. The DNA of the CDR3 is TGTGCCAGTACGTCACCATACACCGGGGAGCTGTTTTTT.

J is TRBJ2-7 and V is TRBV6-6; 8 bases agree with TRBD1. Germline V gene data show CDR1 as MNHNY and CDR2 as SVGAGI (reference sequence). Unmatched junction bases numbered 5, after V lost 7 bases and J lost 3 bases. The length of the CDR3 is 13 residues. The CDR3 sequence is CASIQDRDYEQYF. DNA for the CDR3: TGTGCCAGCATCCAGGACAGGGACTACGAGCAGTACTTC.

The CDR3 nucleotides are TGTGCCACCGGGAGACAGGGCTACGAGCAGTACTTC. This translates into CATGRQGYEQYF. The genes are TRBV2 and TRBJ2-7; tentatively, D is TRBD1 (7 bases). This CDR3 is built from 12 residues. V lost 10 bases, J lost 3 bases, and 13 bases lay in between. Germline V gene lookup returns CDR1 SNHLY and CDR2 FYNNEI.

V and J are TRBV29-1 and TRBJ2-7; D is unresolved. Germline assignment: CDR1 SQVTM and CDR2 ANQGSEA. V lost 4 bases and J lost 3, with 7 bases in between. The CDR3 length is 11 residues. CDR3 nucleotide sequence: TGCAGCGTTGTGATAGACTACGAGCAGTACTTC. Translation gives CSVVIDYEQYF.

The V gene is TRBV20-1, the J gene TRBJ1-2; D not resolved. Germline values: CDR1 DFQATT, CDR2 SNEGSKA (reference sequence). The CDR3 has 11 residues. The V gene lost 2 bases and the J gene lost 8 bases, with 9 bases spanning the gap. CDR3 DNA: TGCAGTGCTAGACCTGGAACAGGCTACACCTTC. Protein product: CSARPGTGYTF.

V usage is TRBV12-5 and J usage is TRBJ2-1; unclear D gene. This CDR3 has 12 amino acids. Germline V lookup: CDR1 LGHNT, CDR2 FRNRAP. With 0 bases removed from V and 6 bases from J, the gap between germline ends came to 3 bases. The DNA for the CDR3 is TGTGCTAGTGGTTTGGTACCCAATGAGCAGTTCTTC. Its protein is CASGLVPNEQFF.

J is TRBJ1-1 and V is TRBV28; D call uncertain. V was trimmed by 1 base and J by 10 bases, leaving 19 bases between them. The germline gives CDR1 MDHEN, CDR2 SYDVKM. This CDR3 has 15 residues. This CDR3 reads CASSLFNPRRSGAFF. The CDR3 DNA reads TGTGCCAGCAGTTTATTCAACCCTAGAAGAAGCGGAGCTTTCTTT.

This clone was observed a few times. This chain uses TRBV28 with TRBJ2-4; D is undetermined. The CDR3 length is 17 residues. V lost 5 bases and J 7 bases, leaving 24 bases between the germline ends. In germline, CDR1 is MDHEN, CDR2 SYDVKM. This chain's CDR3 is CASSTTELRSTANIQYF. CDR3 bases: TGTGCCAGCAGTACCACCGAACTTAGGAGCACGGCCAACATTCAGTACTTC.

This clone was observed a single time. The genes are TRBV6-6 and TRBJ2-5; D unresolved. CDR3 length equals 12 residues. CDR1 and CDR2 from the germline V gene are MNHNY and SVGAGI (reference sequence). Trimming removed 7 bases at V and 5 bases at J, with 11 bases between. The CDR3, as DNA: TGTGCCAGCACCCTGGACGGGGAGACCCAGTACTTC. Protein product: CASTLDGETQYF.

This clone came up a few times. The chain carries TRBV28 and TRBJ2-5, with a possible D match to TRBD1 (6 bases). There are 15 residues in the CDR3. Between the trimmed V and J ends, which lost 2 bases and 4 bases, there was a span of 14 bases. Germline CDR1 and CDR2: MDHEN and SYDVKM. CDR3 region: CASSLGRGGGETQYF. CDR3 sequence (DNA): TGTGCCAGCAGTTTAGGCAGGGGCGGTGGAGAGACCCAGTACTTC.

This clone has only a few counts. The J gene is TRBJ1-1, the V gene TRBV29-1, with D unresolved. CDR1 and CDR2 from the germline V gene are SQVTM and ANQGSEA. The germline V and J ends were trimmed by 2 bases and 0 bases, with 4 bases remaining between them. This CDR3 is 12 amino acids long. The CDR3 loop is CSVELMNTEAFF. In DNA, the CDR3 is TGCAGCGTTGAACTGATGAACACTGAAGCTTTCTTT.

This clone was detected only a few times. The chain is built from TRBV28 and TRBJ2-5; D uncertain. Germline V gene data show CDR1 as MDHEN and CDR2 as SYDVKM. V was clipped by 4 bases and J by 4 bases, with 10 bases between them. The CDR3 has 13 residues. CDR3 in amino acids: CASSYPPGETQYF. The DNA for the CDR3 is TGTGCCAGCAGTTACCCGCCGGGAGAGACCCAGTACTTC.

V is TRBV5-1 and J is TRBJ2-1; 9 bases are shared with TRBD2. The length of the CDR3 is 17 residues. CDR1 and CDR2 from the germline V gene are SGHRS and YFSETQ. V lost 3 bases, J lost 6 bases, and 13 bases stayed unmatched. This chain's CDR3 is CASSSESGRTLLNEQFF. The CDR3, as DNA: TGCGCCAGCAGCTCGGAGAGCGGGAGGACTCTTCTCAATGAGCAGTTCTTC.

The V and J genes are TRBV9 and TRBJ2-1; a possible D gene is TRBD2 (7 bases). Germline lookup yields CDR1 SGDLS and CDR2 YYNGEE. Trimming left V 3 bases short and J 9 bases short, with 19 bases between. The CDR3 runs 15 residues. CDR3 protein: CASSDLGGGPGEQFF. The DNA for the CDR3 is TGTGCCAGCAGCGACTTAGGGGGAGGGCCCGGTGAGCAGTTCTTC. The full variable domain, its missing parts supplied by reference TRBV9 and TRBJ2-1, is DSGVTQTPKHLITATGQRVTLRCSPRSGDLSVYWYQQSLDQGLQFLIQYYNGEERAKGNILERFSAQQFPDLHSELNLSSLELGDSALYFCASSDLGGGPGEQFFGPGTRLTVL.

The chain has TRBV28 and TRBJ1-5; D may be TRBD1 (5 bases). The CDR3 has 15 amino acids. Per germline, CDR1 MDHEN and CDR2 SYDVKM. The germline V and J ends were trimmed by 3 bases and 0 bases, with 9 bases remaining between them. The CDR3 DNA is TGTGCCAGCAGTTTCCCAGGGCATAGCAATCAGCCCCAGCATTTT. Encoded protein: CASSFPGHSNQPQHF. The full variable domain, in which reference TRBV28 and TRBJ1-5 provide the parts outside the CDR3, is DVKVTQSSRYLVKRTGEKVFLECVQDMDHENMFWYRQDPGLGLRLIYFSYDVKMKEKGDIPEGYSVSREKKERFSLILESASTNQTSMYLCASSFPGHSNQPQHFGDGTRLSIL.

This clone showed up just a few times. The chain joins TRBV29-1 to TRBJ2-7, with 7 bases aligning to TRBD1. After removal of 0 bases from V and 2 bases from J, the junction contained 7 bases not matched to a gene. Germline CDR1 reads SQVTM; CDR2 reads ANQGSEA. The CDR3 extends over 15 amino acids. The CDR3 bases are TGCAGCGTTGAAGATTGGGGACAGCACACCTACGAGCAGTACTTC. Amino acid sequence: CSVEDWGQHTYEQYF.

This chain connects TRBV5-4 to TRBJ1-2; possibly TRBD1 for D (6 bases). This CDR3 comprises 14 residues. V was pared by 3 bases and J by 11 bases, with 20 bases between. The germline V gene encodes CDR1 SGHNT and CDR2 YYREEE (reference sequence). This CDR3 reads CASSSFRDTLEYTF. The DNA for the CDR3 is TGTGCCAGCAGCTCCTTCCGGGACACCTTGGAGTACACCTTC.

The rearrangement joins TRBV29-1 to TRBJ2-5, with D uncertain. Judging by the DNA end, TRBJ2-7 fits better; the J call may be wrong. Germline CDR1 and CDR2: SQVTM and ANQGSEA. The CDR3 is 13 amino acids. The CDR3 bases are TGCAGCGTTGAAGATCCGTTGTCGACCGAGCAGTACTTC. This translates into CSVEDPLSTEQYF.

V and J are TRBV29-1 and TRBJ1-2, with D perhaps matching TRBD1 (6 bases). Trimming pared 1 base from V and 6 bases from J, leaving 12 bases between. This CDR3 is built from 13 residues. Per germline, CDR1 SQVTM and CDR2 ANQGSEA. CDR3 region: CSVEATPGDGYTF. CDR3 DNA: TGCAGCGTTGAAGCCACCCCAGGGGATGGCTACACCTTC.

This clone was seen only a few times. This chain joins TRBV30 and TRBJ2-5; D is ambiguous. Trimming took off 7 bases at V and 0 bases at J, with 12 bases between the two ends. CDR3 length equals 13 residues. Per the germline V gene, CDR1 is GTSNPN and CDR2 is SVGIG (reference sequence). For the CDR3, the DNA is TGTGCCTCCCACGACGGTTACCAAGAGACCCAGTACTTC. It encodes CASHDGYQETQYF.

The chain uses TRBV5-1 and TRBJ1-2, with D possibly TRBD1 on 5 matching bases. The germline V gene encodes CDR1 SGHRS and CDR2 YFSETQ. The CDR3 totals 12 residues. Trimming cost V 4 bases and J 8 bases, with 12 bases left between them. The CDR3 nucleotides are TGCGCCAGCAGCCCCGGAACAGGCGGCTACACCTTC. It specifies CASSPGTGGYTF.

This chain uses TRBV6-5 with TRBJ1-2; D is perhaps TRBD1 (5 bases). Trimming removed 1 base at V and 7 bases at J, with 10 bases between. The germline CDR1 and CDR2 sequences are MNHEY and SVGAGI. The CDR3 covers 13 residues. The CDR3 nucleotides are TGTGCCAGCAGTTACTGGCAGGGCGGTGGCTACACCTTC. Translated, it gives CASSYWQGGGYTF.

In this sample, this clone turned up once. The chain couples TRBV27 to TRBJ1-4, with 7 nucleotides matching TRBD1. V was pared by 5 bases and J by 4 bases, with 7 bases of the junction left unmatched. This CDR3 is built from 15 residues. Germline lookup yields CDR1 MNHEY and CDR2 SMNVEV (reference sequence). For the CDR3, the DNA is TGTGCCAGCAGTCCGGGGACAGCGAGTAATGAAAAACTGTTTTTT. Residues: CASSPGTASNEKLFF. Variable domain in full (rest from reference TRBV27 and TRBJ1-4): EAQVTQNPRYLITVTGKKLTVTCSQNMNHEYMSWYRQDPGLGLRQIYYSMNVEVTDKGDVPEGYKVSRKEKRNFPLILESPSPNQTSLYFCASSPGTASNEKLFFGSGTQLSVL.

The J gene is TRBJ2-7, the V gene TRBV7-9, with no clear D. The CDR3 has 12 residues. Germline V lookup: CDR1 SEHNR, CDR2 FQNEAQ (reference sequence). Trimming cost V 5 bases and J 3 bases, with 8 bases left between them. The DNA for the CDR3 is TGTGCCAGCAGCGACTCTATCTACGAGCAGTACTTC. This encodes CASSDSIYEQYF.

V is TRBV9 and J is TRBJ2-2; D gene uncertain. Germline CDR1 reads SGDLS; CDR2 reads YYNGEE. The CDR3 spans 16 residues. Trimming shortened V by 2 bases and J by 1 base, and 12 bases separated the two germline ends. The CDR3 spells CASSVGTGGNTGELFF. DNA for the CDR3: TGTGCCAGCAGCGTCGGAACCGGCGGGAACACCGGGGAGCTGTTTTTT.